Listed below are T cell receptor beta chains from one sample, sequenced in a study of PD-1 blockade in classical Hodgkin lymphoma. Generated by immunoSEQ multiplex PCR, the TCRdb table keeps only in-frame clones and is missing some. The data show 38,000 or so clones, approximately 87% seen once. The sequences come from peripheral blood mononuclear cells (PBMCs), collected at baseline. The receptors were gathered from a human donor with classical Hodgkin lymphoma. Both conserved end residues are part of each CDR3. D genes are given only for firm matches. The size of a clone is reported for some rows only, either as once, few or many, or as a class for expanded clones.

J gene | V gene | clone size | D gene | CDR3 DNA | CDR3 protein
TRBJ2-5 | TRBV2 | . | . | TGTGCCAGCAGGGACCAAGAGACCCAGTACTTC | CASRDQETQYF
TRBJ1-6 | TRBV10-3 | . | TRBD1 | TGTGCCATCAGTGAGTTCGACAGGGGGAATTCACCCCTCCACTTT | CAISEFDRGNSPLHF
TRBJ2-3 | TRBV18 | . | TRBD1 | TGTGCCAGCTCACTTAATCCGGGACAGGGAGATACGCAGTATTTT | CASSLNPGQGDTQYF
TRBJ1-3 | TRBV7-8 | . | . | TGTGCCAGCAGCCCGCTGAGATTTGGAAACACCATATATTTT | CASSPLRFGNTIYF
TRBJ1-3 | TRBV7-3 | . | . | TGTGCCAGCAGCCCCACCAACTCTGGGGACACCATATATTTT | CASSPTNSGDTIYF
TRBJ1-1 | TRBV18 | . | . | TGTGCCAGCTCACCGACGGGGGGGGGTGAAGCTTTCTTT | CASSPTGGGEAFF
TRBJ1-2 | TRBV4-1 | . | . | TGCGCCAGCAGACGAATGACAGGCAACTATGGCTACACCTTC | CASRRMTGNYGYTF
TRBJ2-2 | TRBV7-8 | . | . | TGTGCCAGCAGCCAACACTGGAACACCGGGGAGCTGTTTTTT | CASSQHWNTGELFF
TRBJ1-1 | TRBV7-8 | . | . | TGTGCCAGCACCTTAGGGACATTGAACACTGAAGCTTTCTTT | CASTLGTLNTEAFF
TRBJ1-3 | TRBV7-9 | once | TRBD1 | TGTGCCAGCAGCTTAGCCTGGGACAGGGTAAACACCATATATTTT | CASSLAWDRVNTIYF
TRBJ2-7 | TRBV28 | . | TRBD2 | TGTGCCAGCAGACTCCCACTAGCGGGCCGATCCTACGAGCAGTACTTC | CASRLPLAGRSYEQYF
TRBJ2-7 | TRBV5-6 | . | TRBD2 | TGTGCCAGCAGCTTGGGGCCCCAGCGGGACCACGAGCAGTACTTC | CASSLGPQRDHEQYF
TRBJ1-1 | TRBV4-1 | medium-sized | . | TGCGCCAGCAGCCATCCCTGGACAGACATGAACACTGAAGCTTTCTTT | CASSHPWTDMNTEAFF
TRBJ2-1 | TRBV10-3 | once | TRBD2 | TGTGCCATCAGCCTAGCGGGAGCTAGAGGCGAGCAGTTCTTC | CAISLAGARGEQFF
TRBJ2-1 | TRBV5-4 | . | TRBD1 | TGTGCCAGCAGCACCGGGACAGGGGCCTACAATGAGCAGTTCTTC | CASSTGTGAYNEQFF